These 25 T cell receptor beta chains share one sample of origin, sequenced in a study of cytomegalovirus exposure and HLA in healthy donors. In the PCR, 60 Vbeta and 13 Jbeta primers were used. Clones were read by immunoSEQ multiplex PCR, and TCRdb kept only the in-frame ones, dropping some. This sample has approximately 170,000 clones, with roughly four fifths found just once. Sequenced: PBMCs. The receptors here all came from a woman aged 40 to 49 in good health and CMV-seronegative.

The rearrangement links TRBV6-6 to TRBJ2-5, with unresolved D. The CDR3 consists of 12 residues. Per the germline V gene, CDR1 is MNHNY and CDR2 is SVGAGI (reference sequence). Trimming shortened V by 5 bases and J by 5 bases, and 9 bases separated the two germline ends. CDR3 protein: CASSPGPETQYF. CDR3 bases: TGTGCCAGCAGTCCCGGTCCCGAGACCCAGTACTTC.

The gene calls are TRBV6-1 and TRBJ2-5, with TRBD1 matching 8 bases. CDR3 length equals 17 residues. Germline loops: CDR1 MNHNS, CDR2 SASEGT. The V segment lost 1 base and the J segment 3 bases; nucleotides outside the gene matches: 10. CDR3 sequence (DNA): TGTGCCAGCAGTGAAGTATTCTCTAGACAGGGGAAAGAGACCCAGTACTTC. It yields the protein CASSEVFSRQGKETQYF.

CDR3 sequence: CASSSHPQGYEQYF. DNA of the CDR3: TGTGCCAGCAGCTCGCACCCACAGGGTTACGAGCAGTACTTC. The J gene is TRBJ2-7, the V gene TRBV7-9; tentative D call: TRBD1 (6 bases). The germline CDR1 and CDR2 sequences are SEHNR and FQNEAQ (reference sequence). Trimming stripped 4 bases from V and 4 bases from J, with 14 bases between. This CDR3 contains 14 residues.

This clone was observed once. The chain employs TRBV29-1 and TRBJ2-3; maybe TRBD1 (6 bases). The CDR3 spans 15 residues. Germline values: CDR1 SQVTM, CDR2 ANQGSEA. V was cut by 7 bases and J by 0 bases, with 17 bases left in between. The CDR3 DNA sequence: TGCAGCGCCCTTACAGGGTCCACTAGCACAGATACGCAGTATTTT. As protein: CSALTGSTSTDTQYF.

This clone was picked up a small number of times. This rearrangement joins TRBV6-4 to TRBJ2-3; TRBD2 matches 9 bases. Germline V gene lookup returns CDR1 MRHNA and CDR2 SNTAGT. This CDR3 is built from 15 residues. V shed 4 bases, J shed 0 bases, and the junction held 2 bases outside the gene matches. The CDR3 reads CASSAAGGSTDTQYF. The DNA for the CDR3 is TGTGCCAGCAGTGCAGCGGGAGGAAGCACAGATACGCAGTATTTT.

This clone occurred once. This sequence joins TRBV19 and TRBJ1-1; no firm D call. The CDR3 sequence is 12 residues long. Trimming left V 5 bases short and J 7 bases short, with 11 bases between. Germline V gene sequence: CDR1 LNHDA, CDR2 SQIVND (reference sequence). CDR3 nucleotide sequence: TGTGCCAGTAGTGAGTTCCGAGGTGAAGCTTTCTTT. Protein product: CASSEFRGEAFF.

This chain uses TRBV7-9 with TRBJ2-3; perhaps TRBD1 as D (5 bases). Trimming took 3 bases from V and 1 from J, leaving 5 bases between them. The germline CDR1 and CDR2 sequences are SEHNR and FQNEAQ (reference sequence). The length of the CDR3 is 13 residues. The CDR3 loop reads CASSFRGTDTQYF. DNA of the CDR3: TGTGCCAGCAGCTTCAGGGGCACAGATACGCAGTATTTT.

This clone appeared once. The CDR3 coding sequence is TGTGCCAGCAGCTTGGCACAGGGGGCGAACACCGGGGAGCTGTTTTTT. This codes for CASSLAQGANTGELFF. V gene TRBV5-4 combines with J gene TRBJ2-2, with 8 bases aligning to TRBD1. Germline V gene sequence: CDR1 SGHNT, CDR2 YYREEE (reference sequence). The CDR3 is 16 residues long. J was trimmed by 0 bases and V by 0 bases; bases with no gene match: 1.

This clone showed up just once. This sequence joins TRBV28 and TRBJ1-1; D gene unclear. The CDR3 runs to 15 residues. The V end was cut by 5 bases, the J end by 1 base, with 14 bases between. Germline-derived CDR1 and CDR2 are MDHEN and SYDVKM. CDR3 loop: CASSLYTRSNTEAFF. As DNA, the CDR3 is TGTGCCAGCAGTCTATACACCCGATCGAACACTGAAGCTTTCTTT.

Here the CDR3 reads CASSPSTGDGYTF. The CDR3, as DNA: TGTGCCAGCTCACCAAGCACAGGGGATGGCTACACCTTC. V gene TRBV18 combines with J gene TRBJ1-2, with 7 bases identical to TRBD1. The CDR3 runs 13 residues. Germline CDR1 reads KGHSH; CDR2 reads LQKENI. V trimming: 2 bases; J trimming: 6 bases; junction bases outside the gene matches: 3.

V and J are TRBV10-3 and TRBJ2-1, with D possibly being TRBD2 (5 bases). V was shortened by 3 bases and J by 7 bases, with 10 bases between the two germline ends. CDR3 length equals 13 residues. Germline values: CDR1 ENHRY, CDR2 SYGVKD. In nucleotides, the CDR3 is TGTGCCATCAGTGATGAACGGAGGAATGAGCAGTTCTTC. Translating gives CAISDERRNEQFF.

This clone was seen a single time. V and J are TRBV5-1 and TRBJ2-7; D is unresolved. CDR3 length equals 14 residues. CDR1 and CDR2 from the germline V gene are SGHRS and YFSETQ. V lost 0 bases and J 5 bases, leaving 12 bases between the germline ends. CDR3 in amino acids: CASSLEVPRDEQYF. CDR3 coding DNA: TGCGCCAGCAGCTTGGAAGTGCCCCGAGACGAGCAGTACTTC.

Points on this clone: This CDR3 is also generated by other DNA sequences in the sample. The chain uses TRBV5-1 and TRBJ2-1; D is ambiguous. Germline CDR1 reads SGHRS; CDR2 reads YFSETQ. The CDR3 sequence is 13 residues long. V gave up 0 bases and J gave up 6 bases, with 7 bases separating them. CDR3 region: CASSLGQVNEQFF. The DNA for the CDR3 is TGCGCCAGCAGCTTGGGGCAGGTCAATGAGCAGTTCTTC. Complete variable domain (other parts from reference TRBV5-1 and TRBJ2-1): KAGVTQTPRYLIKTRGQQVTLSCSPISGHRSVSWYQQTPGQGLQFLFEYFSETQRNKGNFPGRFSGRQFSNSRSEMNVSTLELGDSALYLCASSLGQVNEQFFGPGTRLTVL.

The genes are TRBV5-6 and TRBJ2-5; 12 bases map to TRBD2. Germline V gene lookup returns CDR1 SGHDT and CDR2 YYEEEE. The CDR3 runs 15 residues. V lost 4 bases to trimming and J lost 6 bases; unmatched junction nucleotides: 7. The CDR3 DNA sequence: TGTGCCAGCAGCATCCCTAGCGGGAGGGCCAAGACCCAGTACTTC. Translated: CASSIPSGRAKTQYF.

The chain uses TRBV14 and TRBJ1-2; D is perhaps TRBD1 (5 bases). The CDR3 has 13 residues. Between the trimmed V and J ends, which lost 4 bases and 6 bases, there was a span of 12 bases. Per the germline V gene, CDR1 is SGHDN and CDR2 is FVKESK. The CDR3 DNA reads TGTGCCAGCAGCCCGCGGTCCAGGGATGGCTACACCTTC. Translating it yields CASSPRSRDGYTF.

The chain couples TRBV29-1 to TRBJ2-7; TRBD2 matches at 7 bases. V lost 6 bases to trimming and J lost 2 bases; unmatched junction nucleotides: 7. This CDR3 is 13 amino acids long. CDR1 is SQVTM, CDR2 ANQGSEA, per germline. As DNA, the CDR3 is TGCAGCGTCCTCGGACTAGACGCCTACGAGCAGTACTTC. This encodes CSVLGLDAYEQYF.

This sequence joins TRBV25-1 and TRBJ1-1; the D is unclear. Germline CDR1 and CDR2: MGHDK and SYGVNS. The CDR3 is 13 residues long. Trimming stripped 4 bases from V and 0 bases from J, with 6 bases between. The CDR3 DNA reads as TGTGCCAGCAGTGCCAACATGAACACTGAAGCTTTCTTT. Translating gives CASSANMNTEAFF.

This clone showed up just once. The chain couples TRBV10-3 to TRBJ1-1; D remains ambiguous. This CDR3 is built from 14 residues. Between the trimmed V and J ends, which lost 4 bases and 3 bases, there was a span of 12 bases. Looked up from germline, CDR1 is ENHRY and CDR2 is SYGVKD. The CDR3, as DNA: TGTGCCATCAGTGCTAGAGATTCGGACACTGAAGCTTTCTTT. Its protein is CAISARDSDTEAFF.

The chain has TRBV29-1 and TRBJ2-5, with D unresolved. There are 13 residues in the CDR3. V dropped 7 bases and J dropped 1 base, with 13 bases sitting between them. Germline CDR1 SQVTM, CDR2 ANQGSEA. CDR3 in amino acids: CSASTRAQETQYF. CDR3 bases: TGCAGCGCCTCGACAAGAGCCCAAGAGACCCAGTACTTC.

This sequence joins TRBV5-1 and TRBJ1-6; no clear D gene. This CDR3 is 14 amino acids long. The V end was cut by 1 base, the J end by 8 bases, with 10 bases between. Germline V lookup: CDR1 SGHRS, CDR2 YFSETQ. Here the CDR3 DNA reads TGCGCCAGCAGCTTGACAACGGCGGATTCACCCCTCCACTTT. It specifies CASSLTTADSPLHF.

A few counts support this clone. The V call is TRBV2, the J call TRBJ1-1, with a weak D call TRBD1 (6 bases). CDR1 SNHLY and CDR2 FYNNEI come from the germline V gene. V was clipped by 2 bases and J by 0 bases, with 7 bases between them. CDR3 length: 14 residues. The CDR3 DNA reads TGTGCCAGCAGTGAACGACAGGTGAACACTGAAGCTTTCTTT. It specifies CASSERQVNTEAFF.

The rearrangement uses TRBV19 and TRBJ1-2, with 7 positions matching TRBD1. This CDR3 comprises 12 residues. Trimming cost V 9 bases and J 8 bases; bases outside gene matches: 9. Germline V lookup: CDR1 LNHDA, CDR2 SQIVND (reference sequence). The CDR3 nucleotides read TGTGCCAGCAGGACAGGTGAGGACGGCTACACCTTC. This gives the protein CASRTGEDGYTF.

In this sample, this clone turned up once. J is TRBJ2-7 and V is TRBV11-1, with 8 positions matching TRBD1. Trimming cost V 4 bases and J 2 bases; bases outside gene matches: 4. CDR3 length equals 14 residues. Germline V gene lookup returns CDR1 SGHAT and CDR2 FQDESV (reference sequence). The CDR3 region has the DNA TGTGCCAGCAGCTCTTCGGGACAGGCCTACGAGCAGTACTTC. Translation gives CASSSSGQAYEQYF.

The CDR3 spells CASSRAPSGSYNEQFF. The CDR3 DNA reads TGTGCCAGCAGCCGCGCGCCTAGCGGATCTTACAATGAGCAGTTCTTC. V usage is TRBV28 and J usage is TRBJ2-1, with TRBD2 identical over 7 bases. V was pared by 6 bases and J by 4 bases, with 12 bases of the junction left unmatched. Germline values: CDR1 MDHEN, CDR2 SYDVKM. This CDR3 has 16 residues.

The chain is built from TRBV6-5 and TRBJ1-5, with 7 positions matching TRBD1. V shed 6 bases, J shed 1 base, and the junction held 6 bases outside the gene matches. CDR3 length: 15 residues. Germline V lookup: CDR1 MNHEY, CDR2 SVGAGI. The CDR3 loop reads CASRRTGDSNQPQHF. CDR3 nucleotides: TGTGCCAGCAGGAGGACAGGCGACAGCAATCAGCCCCAGCATTTT.